The rows below give T cell receptor beta chains drawn from one sample of a study of T cells in Graves' hyperthyroidism and ophthalmopathy. One entry per CDR3 protein results from TCRdb running MiXCR on the multiplex PCR reads. The table shows 530,000 or so distinct CDR3 sequences, with around 42% occurring only once. Source material: peripheral blood or thyroid tissue (not recorded which). These receptors all stem from a woman in her late teens or twenties with Graves' hyperthyroidism. Both conserved end residues are part of each CDR3. The D gene is left open where the match is weak. Not all rows give a size; the values are once, few, many and, for expanded clones, a class.

V	D	J	size	CDR3	DNA
TRBV7-2	-	TRBJ2-6	-	CASGGNSGANVLTF	TGTGCCAGCGGTGGCAACTCTGGGGCCAACGTCCTGACTTTC
TRBV7-9	-	TRBJ1-1	-	CASSRTVGGTEAFF	TGTGCCAGCAGTCGAACAGTCGGGGGTACTGAAGCTTTCTTT
TRBV6-5	-	TRBJ2-7	many	CASSDSRYEQYF	TGTGCCAGCTCGGACAGCCGTTACGAGCAGTACTTC
TRBV12-3/TRBV12-4	TRBD1	TRBJ1-1	-	CASSPAPDRPMNTEAFF	TGTGCCAGCAGTCCGGCCCCGGACAGGCCTATGAACACTGAAGCTTTCTTC
TRBV7-9	-	TRBJ2-7	-	CASSPSSRVGGQYF	TGTGCCAGCAGCCCGAGCTCCAGGGTAGGGGGGCAGTACTTC
TRBV20-1	-	TRBJ1-1	once	CSATPRSFF	TGCAGTGCTACCCCCCGGTCTTTCTTT
TRBV12-3/TRBV12-4	TRBD1	TRBJ2-5	-	CASSPGQGEDQETQYF	TGTGCCAGCAGTCCGGGACAGGGCGAGGACCAAGAGACCCAGTACTTC
TRBV20-1	-	TRBJ2-7	-	CSARDMRSSYEQYF	TGCAGTGCTAGAGATATGAGAAGCTCCTACGAGCAGTACTTC
TRBV30	-	TRBJ2-5	-	CAWSLGSGIQETQYF	TGTGCCTGGAGTTTGGGTTCGGGGATCCAAGAGACCCAGTACTTC
TRBV7-9	TRBD1	TRBJ1-5	many	CASSSNLTGSQPQHF	TGTGCCAGCAGCTCCAACTTGACAGGGTCCCAGCCCCAGCATTTT
TRBV4-1	-	TRBJ1-2	-	CASSQPGTVKGYTF	TGTGCCAGCAGTCAACCCGGGACGGTGAAAGGCTACACCTTC
TRBV6-6	-	TRBJ1-1	-	CASRSRPQGAFF	TGTGCCAGCAGGTCGCGACCCCAGGGGGCTTTCTTT
TRBV29-1	TRBD1	TRBJ2-1	-	CSQGDSNEQFF	TGCAGCCAAGGGGACAGCAATGAGCAGTTCTTC
TRBV29-1	-	TRBJ1-5	-	CSVGTSGETQHF	TGCAGCGTTGGGACTAGCGGGGAGACCCAGCATTTT
TRBV6-5	-	TRBJ1-1	-	CASSRNSGSGAPEAFF	TGTGCCAGCAGTAGAAACTCAGGGTCGGGGGCCCCTGAAGCTTTCTTT
TRBV15	-	TRBJ1-3	-	CATKGPSVGNTIYF	TGTGCCACCAAAGGGCCCTCCGTTGGAAACACCATATATTTT
TRBV11-2	-	TRBJ2-2	-	CASSFFGGRGITGELFF	TGTGCCAGCAGCTTTTTCGGTGGGCGTGGGATCACCGGGGAGCTGTTTTTT
TRBV11-2	TRBD1	TRBJ2-2	-	CASSFWDRENTGELFF	TGTGCCAGCAGCTTCTGGGACAGGGAGAACACTGGAGAGCTGTTTTTT
TRBV7-9	-	TRBJ2-1	-	CASSSGGGGSYNEQFF	TGTGCCAGCAGCTCAGGGGGCGGGGGTTCCTACAATGAGCAGTTCTTC
TRBV13	-	TRBJ2-7	many	CASSFIGSSSYEQYF	TGTGCCAGCAGCTTTATCGGGTCGAGCTCCTACGAGCAGTACTTC
TRBV24-1	-	TRBJ1-1	many	CATSDWGQTEAFF	TGTGCCACCAGTGATTGGGGCCAGACTGAAGCTTTCTTT
TRBV15	-	TRBJ1-5	-	CAAPLGDNQPQHF	TGTGCCGCCCCATTGGGCGACAATCAGCCCCAGCATTTT
TRBV7-6	-	TRBJ1-1	-	CASSRGDETEAFF	TGTGCCAGCAGCAGGGGGGACGAGACTGAAGCTTTCTTT
TRBV24-1	-	TRBJ2-5	many	CATSDSGRGETQYF	TGTGCCACCAGTGATTCGGGCAGGGGAGAGACCCAGTACTTC
TRBV12-3/TRBV12-4	TRBD1	TRBJ1-2	many	CASSQGADGYTF	TGTGCCAGCAGCCAGGGGGCCGATGGCTACACCTTC
TRBV5-1	TRBD2	TRBJ2-7	-	CASSLAPAGIAYEQYF	TGCGCCAGCAGCTTGGCCCCAGCGGGAATAGCCTACGAGCAGTACTTC
TRBV2	TRBD2	TRBJ2-3	few	CASQTSASTDTQYF	TGTGCCAGCCAAACTAGCGCCAGCACAGATACGCAGTATTTT
TRBV6-5	-	TRBJ1-1	-	CASSYERGGGMNTEAFF	TGTGCCAGCAGTTACGAGAGGGGGGGGGGAATGAACACTGAAGCTTTCTTT
TRBV15	-	TRBJ2-1	few	CATSRDRGHNEQFF	TGTGCCACCAGCAGAGACCGCGGTCACAATGAGCAGTTCTTC
TRBV7-2	TRBD1	TRBJ2-5	-	CASSLISRAPDRGGETQYF	TGTGCCAGCAGCTTAATCTCACGAGCACCGGACAGGGGAGGAGAGACCCAGTACTTC
TRBV3-1	-	TRBJ1-2	few	CASSQAGTYGYTF	TGTGCCAGCAGCCAAGCAGGGACATATGGCTACACCTTC
TRBV10-3	TRBD1	TRBJ2-7	-	CAISDTGQGVSYEQYF	TGTGCCATCAGTGATACGGGACAGGGGGTCTCCTACGAGCAGTACTTC
TRBV12-5	TRBD1	TRBJ1-2	many	CASGSGQGAAGYTF	TGTGCTAGTGGTTCGGGACAGGGGGCAGCTGGCTACACCTTC
TRBV7-4	TRBD1	TRBJ2-2	-	CASSSVGQGTGELFF	TGTGCCAGCAGCTCGGTGGGACAGGGGACCGGGGAGCTGTTTTTT
TRBV25-1	-	TRBJ1-6	-	CASSVRDGSSPLHF	TGTGCCAGCAGTGTTCGGGACGGGAGTTCACCCCTCCACTTT
TRBV7-9	-	TRBJ2-5	-	CASSRLTGTGETQYF	TGTGCCAGCAGCCGGCTCACGGGCACCGGGGAGACCCAGTACTTC
TRBV7-2	TRBD2	TRBJ2-7	-	CASSYLAGTMIYEQYF	TGTGCCAGCAGCTACTTAGCGGGAACAATGATCTACGAGCAGTACTTC
TRBV19	TRBD1	TRBJ2-7	many	CASSTWTGGDEQYF	TGTGCCAGTAGTACGTGGACAGGGGGCGACGAGCAGTACTTC
TRBV24-1	-	TRBJ2-1	few	CATSDLHLEPEQFF	TGTGCCACCAGTGATTTGCACCTAGAACCTGAGCAGTTCTTC
TRBV20-1	TRBD2	TRBJ2-5	few	CSAPSGSLQETQYF	TGCAGTGCTCCTAGCGGGAGCCTCCAAGAGACCCAGTACTTC
TRBV20-1	-	TRBJ1-2	once	CSFWGYGYTF	TGCAGTTTTTGGGGATATGGCTACACCTTC
TRBV5-5	-	TRBJ1-1	many	CASSLEFMNTEAFF	TGTGCCAGCAGCTTGGAGTTCATGAACACTGAAGCTTTCTTT
TRBV20-1	-	TRBJ1-2	-	CSARVGGTNGYTF	TGCAGTGCTAGAGTTGGAGGCACAAATGGCTACACCTTC
TRBV20-1	TRBD2	TRBJ2-7	-	CAWSGGGEGYEQYF	TGTGCCTGGAGTGGGGGTGGGGAGGGGTACGAGCAGTACTTC
TRBV19	-	TRBJ1-4	few	CASQLRQNEKLFF	TGTGCCAGCCAGCTTCGACAGAATGAAAAACTGTTTTTT
TRBV24-1	-	TRBJ2-2	many	CATSGSEVTGELFF	TGTGCCACCAGTGGCTCGGAGGTAACCGGGGAGCTGTTTTTT
TRBV5-1	-	TRBJ1-3	many	CASSLVGRNTIYF	TGCGCCAGCAGCCTCGTTGGGAGAAACACCATATATTTT